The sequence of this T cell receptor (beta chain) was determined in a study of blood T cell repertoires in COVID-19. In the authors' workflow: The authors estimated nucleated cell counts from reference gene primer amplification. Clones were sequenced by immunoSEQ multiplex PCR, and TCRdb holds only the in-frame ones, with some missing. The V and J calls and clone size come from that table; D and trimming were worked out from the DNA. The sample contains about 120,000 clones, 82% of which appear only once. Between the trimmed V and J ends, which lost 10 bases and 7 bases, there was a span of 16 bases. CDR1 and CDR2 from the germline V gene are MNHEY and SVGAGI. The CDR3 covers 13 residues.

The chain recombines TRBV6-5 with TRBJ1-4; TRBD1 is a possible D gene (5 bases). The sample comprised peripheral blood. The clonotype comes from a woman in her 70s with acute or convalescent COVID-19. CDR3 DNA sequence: TGTGCCACCAAGGGAGGGGCAGGTGAAAAACTGTTTTTT. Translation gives CATKGGAGEKLFF.